This TCR beta chain came from a study of blood T cell repertoires in COVID-19. Study in general: COVID-19 samples from acute and convalescent phases originated in the United States, Italy and Spain. Sources were T cells, B-cell-depleted T cells, or PBMCs; the material itself was cDNA or gDNA.

The V and J ends lost 0 bases and 4 bases respectively, with 24 bases between them. Per the germline V gene, CDR1 is MGHRA and CDR2 is YSYEKL. The CDR3 consists of 19 residues. In the study's own analysis: Reference gene primer amplification in the assay estimated nucleated cell counts. Sequenced by immunoSEQ multiplex PCR; TCRdb stores in-frame clones only, minus some. V and J calls and clone size are those listed in that table; D and trimming were worked out from the DNA. The data show 450,000 or so clones, with about 90% seen just once and 0.7% to 0.85% held by the top ten. Enrolled during active infection, Seattle patients were then followed longitudinally.

This sequence was found in a man younger than 35 with COVID-19, enrolled during active disease. Sequenced: peripheral blood. The gene calls are TRBV4-1 and TRBJ1-1; D might be TRBD1 (6 bases). This CDR3 is CASSQERSGGAVVGTEAFF. CDR3 DNA: TGCGCCAGCAGCCAAGAAAGATCGGGGGGCGCGGTGGTCGGCACTGAAGCTTTCTTT.